The 18 T cell receptor beta chains in this list originate from one sample, sequenced in a study of Ad26.COV2.S vaccination and SARS-CoV-2 variants. The sample's treatment: 19 received Ad26.COV2.S at low or high dose, single or two shots; about 5 received placebo; per-sample allocation not given. Sample collection was performed on day 63 after the first vaccine or placebo injection. Sequenced by immunoSEQ multiplex PCR; TCRdb stores in-frame clones only, minus some. The sample has 300,000 to 500,000 clones, around 85% seen once. The sample here was peripheral blood, taken in a trial of Ad26.COV2.S vaccine versus placebo. The source is a person between 18 and 65 years old who received the Ad26.COV2.S COVID-19 vaccine or a placebo.

The rearrangement uses TRBV2 and TRBJ2-3; 11 nucleotides match TRBD1. The ends lost 5 bases at V and 3 bases at J; junction bases unmatched: 4. The CDR3 extends over 15 amino acids. Germline V gene sequence: CDR1 SNHLY, CDR2 FYNNEI. The CDR3 loop is CASSKGQGDTDTQYF. CDR3 nucleotides: TGTGCCAGCAGTAAGGGACAGGGGGATACAGATACGCAGTATTTT.

The J gene is TRBJ2-7, the V gene TRBV5-5; D is unresolved. Germline V gene data show CDR1 as SGHKS and CDR2 as YYEKEE (reference sequence). Trimming pared 3 bases from V and 2 bases from J, leaving 12 bases between. The CDR3 spans 14 residues. The DNA of the CDR3 is TGTGCCAGCAGCTACATTGACGGAACCTACGAGCAGTACTTC. Residues: CASSYIDGTYEQYF. The full variable domain, completed using reference TRBV5-5 and TRBJ2-7, is DAGVTQSPTHLIKTRGQQVTLRCSPISGHKSVSWYQQVLGQGPQFIFQYYEKEERGRGNFPDRFSARQFPNYSSELNVNALLLGDSALYLCASSYIDGTYEQYFGPGTRLTVT.

The chain recombines TRBV10-3 with TRBJ2-5; possible D gene TRBD1, 6 bases. There are 17 residues in the CDR3. The V end lost 0 bases, the J end lost 2 bases, and 16 bases lay between the germline ends. Per the germline V gene, CDR1 is ENHRY and CDR2 is SYGVKD. The CDR3 nucleotides read TGTGCCATCAGTGAGTCGGACAGAAGGACAAGTCAAGAGACCCAGTACTTC. It specifies CAISESDRRTSQETQYF.

The rearrangement links TRBV4-1 to TRBJ2-1, with D possibly matching TRBD2 (6 bases). V lost 1 base and J lost 4, with 20 bases in between. The V gene's germline CDR1 is MGHRA and CDR2 YSYEKL. The CDR3 is 18 residues long. CDR3 bases: TGCGCCAGCAGCCAAGTCGCCCCGGGGGTTTCCAATTACAATGAGCAGTTCTTC. It translates to CASSQVAPGVSNYNEQFF.

CDR3 loop: CASSELTSGGGEQFF. CDR3 nucleotides: TGTGCCAGCAGTGAACTGACTTCCGGGGGCGGTGAGCAGTTCTTC. The chain is built from TRBV2 and TRBJ2-1; perhaps D is TRBD1 or TRBD2 (6 bases each). The CDR3 sequence is 15 residues long. Germline V CDR1 and CDR2: SNHLY, FYNNEI. The V and J ends lost 2 bases and 9 bases respectively, with 17 bases between them.

The rearrangement uses TRBV4-1 and TRBJ2-3, with D perhaps given as TRBD1 or TRBD2 (5 bases each). CDR1 is MGHRA and CDR2 is YSYEKL in the germline V gene. The CDR3 is made up of 17 amino acids. V lost 0 bases and J lost 0, with 13 bases in between. CDR3 residues: CASSQDPGASSTDTQYF. As DNA, the CDR3 is TGCGCCAGCAGCCAAGACCCCGGGGCATCTAGCACAGATACGCAGTATTTT.

This clone has just one count. The chain combines TRBV14 with TRBJ1-2, with D unclear. Germline CDR1 SGHDN, CDR2 FVKESK. This CDR3 has 16 residues. V was cut by 4 bases and J by 7 bases, with 22 bases left in between. The CDR3 DNA reads TGTGCCAGCAGCCCAAGAACAATTCAGGTATTCGGTGGCTACACCTTC. Translated: CASSPRTIQVFGGYTF.

The V gene is TRBV12-3 or TRBV12-4, the J gene TRBJ2-7, with D possibly matching TRBD2 (6 bases). The CDR3 is made up of 13 amino acids. With 5 bases removed from V and 1 base from J, the gap between germline ends came to 9 bases. The DNA of the CDR3 is TGTGCCAGCAGTATTAGCGGATCCTACGAGCAGTACTTC. This gives the protein CASSISGSYEQYF.

The V and J genes are TRBV19 and TRBJ2-7; maybe TRBD1 (6 bases). The CDR3 consists of 13 residues. Germline V lookup: CDR1 LNHDA, CDR2 SQIVND (reference sequence). V lost 4 bases, J lost 2 bases, and 9 bases lay in between. CDR3 sequence: CASSKWDTYEQYF. In DNA, the CDR3 is TGTGCCAGTAGTAAATGGGACACCTACGAGCAGTACTTC.

The J gene is TRBJ1-6, the V gene TRBV18, with unresolved D. Trimming left V 1 base short and J 9 bases short, with 16 bases between. The length of the CDR3 is 16 residues. Germline V gene sequence: CDR1 KGHSH, CDR2 LQKENI. Here the CDR3 reads CASSPQDLGLGSPLHF. The CDR3 DNA sequence: TGTGCCAGCTCACCACAGGATCTGGGTTTAGGTTCACCCCTCCACTTT.

Notes on this clone: This sample also contains other DNA sequences that code for the same CDR3. The J gene is TRBJ1-2, the V gene TRBV29-1, with a weak D call TRBD1 (6 bases). CDR1 is SQVTM, CDR2 ANQGSEA, per germline. The CDR3 is 13 amino acids. V lost 5 bases to trimming and J lost 0 bases, with 10 bases between them. The CDR3 DNA sequence: TGCAGCGTTCAAACAGGGACTAACTATGGCTACACCTTC. Amino acid sequence: CSVQTGTNYGYTF. The whole variable domain, filled in from reference TRBV29-1 and TRBJ1-2, reads SAVISQKPSRDICQRGTSLTIQCQVDSQVTMMFWYRQQPGQSLTLIATANQGSEATYESGFVIDKFPISRPNLTFSTLTVSNMSPEDSSIYLCSVQTGTNYGYTFGSGTRLTVV.

The chain carries TRBV11-2 and TRBJ2-1, with 7 positions matching TRBD2. This CDR3 is 11 amino acids long. Germline V gene data show CDR1 as SGHAT and CDR2 as FQNNGV. V trimming: 8 bases; J trimming: 8 bases; junction bases outside the gene matches: 3. The CDR3 here is CASGGGDEQFF. Written as DNA, the CDR3 is TGTGCCAGCGGCGGGGGAGATGAGCAGTTCTTC.

This clone was seen just once. The chain carries TRBV6-5 and TRBJ2-2; 9 bases map to TRBD2. J lost 7 bases, V lost 5 bases, and 8 bases had no gene match. The CDR3 sequence is 15 residues long. Germline V gene lookup returns CDR1 MNHEY and CDR2 SVGAGI. The CDR3 loop reads CASSLSGGFFGELFF. The CDR3 region has the DNA TGTGCCAGCAGTCTGAGCGGGGGGTTTTTCGGGGAGCTGTTTTTT.

A single count supports this clone. The V gene is TRBV29-1, the J gene TRBJ1-2; perhaps TRBD1 as D (6 bases). Germline V gives CDR1 SQVTM, CDR2 ANQGSEA. The CDR3 length is 11 residues. V was cut by 4 bases and J by 8 bases, with 11 bases left in between. The CDR3 sequence is CSVGTGLGYTF. The CDR3 DNA sequence: TGCAGCGTTGGAACAGGGCTAGGCTACACCTTC.

This sequence joins TRBV5-1 and TRBJ1-6; tentative D call: TRBD1 (5 bases). The CDR3 totals 18 residues. Germline CDR1 is SGHRS and CDR2 is YFSETQ. V shed 0 bases and J shed 6 bases, with 19 bases lying between them. In DNA, the CDR3 is TGCGCCAGCAGCTTGGGCCTCCCCAGGGCCCCGGGTAATTCACCCCTCCACTTT. This codes for CASSLGLPRAPGNSPLHF.

The chain combines TRBV6-5 with TRBJ1-1; 10 bases agree with TRBD1. The CDR3 loop spans 14 amino acids. The J segment lost 1 base and the V segment lost 6 bases, leaving 2 bases of the junction unmatched. Germline CDR1 is MNHEY and CDR2 is SVGAGI. Here the CDR3 reads CASSRDRGNTEAFF. The DNA for the CDR3 is TGTGCCAGCAGCCGGGACAGGGGGAACACTGAAGCTTTCTTT.

The V call is TRBV30, the J call TRBJ1-1, with a weak D call TRBD1 (5 bases). The germline V gene encodes CDR1 GTSNPN and CDR2 SVGIG (reference sequence). The CDR3 sequence is 14 residues long. The V and J ends lost 7 bases and 1 base respectively, with 16 bases between them. The CDR3 DNA reads TGTGCCTACACCAGGCCGGGGGAGAACACTGAAGCTTTCTTT. Its translation is CAYTRPGENTEAFF.

The chain uses TRBV15 and TRBJ1-1; no reliable D call. V lost 1 base and J 9 bases, leaving 15 bases between the germline ends. This CDR3 spans 14 amino acids. In germline, CDR1 is LNHNV, CDR2 YYDKDF (reference sequence). CDR3 in amino acids: CATSRAPQSHKAFF. The CDR3 region has the DNA TGTGCCACCAGCAGAGCCCCTCAGAGCCACAAAGCTTTCTTT.